This entry is about one T cell receptor beta chain. The data were taken from a study of blood T cell repertoires in COVID-19. Germline loops: CDR1 SGHKS, CDR2 YYEKEE (reference sequence). CDR3 length: 15 residues. Germline trimming cut 2 bases from V and 6 bases from J; bases unmatched to any gene: 6. Assay used: immunoSEQ multiplex PCR; TCRdb lists only in-frame clones, some missing. The sample comprises about 58,000 clones, about 78% of which are singletons, and roughly 5.3% rests with the top ten. The rearrangement joins TRBV5-5 to TRBJ1-1; 11 bases map to TRBD1. The origin of this receptor is a human donor in a cohort sampled during active COVID-19. Sequencing input: peripheral blood. The CDR3 loop is CASSFPGQGVPEAFF. CDR3 in DNA: TGTGCCAGCAGCTTTCCGGGACAGGGGGTCCCTGAAGCTTTCTTT.